This TCR beta chain was obtained from a study of CD8 T cells in Susac syndrome. CD8+ and CD4+ T cells from blood underwent TCR beta sequencing, which was carried out in a high-throughput format. In contrast to the negatively isolated CD8+ and CD4+ T cells, TEMRA cells were FACS-enriched. As regards this clonotype: What it binds is not known.

The V gene's germline CDR1 is DFQATT and CDR2 SNEGSKA (reference sequence). Trimming took off 6 bases at V and 3 bases at J, with 20 bases between the two ends. The CDR3 is 15 residues long. cDNA came from around 0.54 to 1 ug RNA primed by random hexamers. immunoSEQ multiplex PCR amplified TCR beta CDR3 across 54 Vbeta, 13 Jbeta. MiXCR, applied by TCRdb to the immunoSEQ multiplex PCR reads, yields one record per CDR3 protein. Seen here are 75,000 to 95,000 distinct CDR3 sequences, roughly nine tenths observed once, and the top ten hold just over 0.5%. Whole-study results and caveats: An acknowledgment was made by the study that its TCR sequencing and HLA analysis involved relatively few individuals.

Input material: CD8+ T cells from PBMCs. This clonotype originated in a human donor with multiple sclerosis. The chain links TRBV20-1 to TRBJ1-1; D is uncertain. The CDR3 nucleotides read TGCAGTGCCTCCATGAAGGACCTCTTCCACACTGAAGCTTTCTTT. Amino acid sequence: CSASMKDLFHTEAFF.